Given below is one TCR beta chain in context. Antigen specificity is unknown. The entry originates in a study of CXCR3-negative and CXCR3-positive naive CD8 T cells. UMI-labeled 5' RACE yielded the TRB cDNA libraries. After re-calling the 5' RACE reads, TCRdb lists one entry per CDR3 protein, DNA absent. Its clone listing holds approximately 65,000 distinct CDR3 sequences. Germline V gives CDR1 MNHEY, CDR2 SVGEGT. The CDR3 extends over 11 amino acids. Broader study findings: Naive cells that were CXCR3-positive had more hydrophobic TRB CDR3s (compared with CXCR3-negative naive cells).

The TCR originated in a human donor in good health. Some clones in this sample may be carry-over from other donors' samples. The sequenced material came from naive CXCR3+ CD8+ T cells from blood. As for subset: CD45RO-CCR7+CD27+CD95- naive CD8+ T cells expressing CXCR3 (TNR3+). The chain combines TRBV6-2 or TRBV6-3 with TRBJ2-7; the D call of TRBD2 rests on TCRdb alone, since no DNA is present to check it. The chain's CDR3 is CASSWRDEQYF.